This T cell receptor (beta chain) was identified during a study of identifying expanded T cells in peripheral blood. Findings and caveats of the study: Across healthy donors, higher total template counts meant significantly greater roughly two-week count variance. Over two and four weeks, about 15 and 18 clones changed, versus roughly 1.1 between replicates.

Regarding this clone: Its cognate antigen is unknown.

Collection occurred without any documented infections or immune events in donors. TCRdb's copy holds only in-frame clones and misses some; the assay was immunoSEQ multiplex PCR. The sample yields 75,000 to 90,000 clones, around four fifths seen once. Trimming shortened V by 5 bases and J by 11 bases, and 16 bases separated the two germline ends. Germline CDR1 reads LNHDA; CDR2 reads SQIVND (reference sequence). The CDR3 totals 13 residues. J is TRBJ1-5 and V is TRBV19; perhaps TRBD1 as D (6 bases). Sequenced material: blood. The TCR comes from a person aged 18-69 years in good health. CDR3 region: CASSDTGKESQHF. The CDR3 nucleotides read TGTGCCAGTAGTGACACAGGGAAAGAGTCCCAGCATTTT.